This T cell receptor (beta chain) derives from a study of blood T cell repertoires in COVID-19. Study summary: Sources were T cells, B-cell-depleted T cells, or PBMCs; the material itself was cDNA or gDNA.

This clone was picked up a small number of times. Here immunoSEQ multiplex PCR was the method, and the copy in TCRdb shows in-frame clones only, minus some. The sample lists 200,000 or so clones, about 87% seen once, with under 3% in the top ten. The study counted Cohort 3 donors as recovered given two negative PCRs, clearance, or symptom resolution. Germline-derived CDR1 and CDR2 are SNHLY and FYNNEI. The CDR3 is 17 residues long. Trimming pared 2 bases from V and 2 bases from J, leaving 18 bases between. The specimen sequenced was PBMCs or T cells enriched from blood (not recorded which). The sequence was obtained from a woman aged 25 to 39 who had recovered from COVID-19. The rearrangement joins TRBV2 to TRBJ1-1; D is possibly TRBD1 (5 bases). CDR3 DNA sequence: TGTGCCAGCAGTGAATCCTACGGGGGGACGGAAAACACTGAAGCTTTCTTT. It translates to CASSESYGGTENTEAFF.